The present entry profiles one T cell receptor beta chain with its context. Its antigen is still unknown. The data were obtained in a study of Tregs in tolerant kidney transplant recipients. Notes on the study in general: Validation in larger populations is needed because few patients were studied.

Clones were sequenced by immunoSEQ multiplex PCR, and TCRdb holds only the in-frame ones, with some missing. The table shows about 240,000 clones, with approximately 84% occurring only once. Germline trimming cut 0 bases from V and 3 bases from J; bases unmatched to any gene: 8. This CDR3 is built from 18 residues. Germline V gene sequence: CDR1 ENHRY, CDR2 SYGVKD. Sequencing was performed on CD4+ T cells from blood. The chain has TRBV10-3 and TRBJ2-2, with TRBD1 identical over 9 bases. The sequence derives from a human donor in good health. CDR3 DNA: TGTGCCATCAGTGAGTCTTTACCGGACAGGGGATACACCGGGGAGCTGTTTTTT. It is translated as CAISESLPDRGYTGELFF.